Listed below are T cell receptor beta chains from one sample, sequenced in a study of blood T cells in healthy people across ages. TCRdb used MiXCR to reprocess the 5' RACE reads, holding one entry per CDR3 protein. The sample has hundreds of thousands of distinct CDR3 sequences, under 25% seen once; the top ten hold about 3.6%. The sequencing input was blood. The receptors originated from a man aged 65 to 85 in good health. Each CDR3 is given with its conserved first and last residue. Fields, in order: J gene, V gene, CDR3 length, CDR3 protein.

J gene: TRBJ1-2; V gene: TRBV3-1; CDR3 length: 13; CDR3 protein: CASSPDSYYGYTF
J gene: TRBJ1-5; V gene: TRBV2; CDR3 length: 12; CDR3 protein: CASGTSHQPQHF
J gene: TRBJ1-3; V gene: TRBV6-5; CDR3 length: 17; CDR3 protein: CASSYSMALHSGSTIYF
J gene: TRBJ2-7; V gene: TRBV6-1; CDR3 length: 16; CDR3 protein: CASSRTGVGDSYEQYF
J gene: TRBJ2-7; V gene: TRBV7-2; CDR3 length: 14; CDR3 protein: CASSSLAGAAEQYF
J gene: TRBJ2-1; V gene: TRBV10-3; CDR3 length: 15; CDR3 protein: CAISEYRDSYNEQFF
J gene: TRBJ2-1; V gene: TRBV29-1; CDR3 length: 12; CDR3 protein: CSVDLAGASQFF
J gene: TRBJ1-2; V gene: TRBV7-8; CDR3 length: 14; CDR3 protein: CASSLVMGNYGYTF
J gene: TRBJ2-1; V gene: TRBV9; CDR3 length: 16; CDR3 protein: CASSVTGTTSYNEQFF
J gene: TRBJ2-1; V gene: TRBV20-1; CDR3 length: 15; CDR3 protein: CSAPPGGSTYNEQFF
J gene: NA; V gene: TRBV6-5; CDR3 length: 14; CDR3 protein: CASSSVGPDREQYF
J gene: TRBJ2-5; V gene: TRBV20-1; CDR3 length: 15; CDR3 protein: CGATKSAGVDETQYF
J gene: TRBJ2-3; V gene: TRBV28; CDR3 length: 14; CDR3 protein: CASGSGRSGDTQYF
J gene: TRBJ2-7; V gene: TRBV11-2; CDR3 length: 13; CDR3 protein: CASSLKGGGEQYF
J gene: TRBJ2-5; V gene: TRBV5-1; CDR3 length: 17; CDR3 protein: CASSLAVPGRYQETQYF
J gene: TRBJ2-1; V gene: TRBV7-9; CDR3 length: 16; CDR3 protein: CASSTRQRGTPDEQFF
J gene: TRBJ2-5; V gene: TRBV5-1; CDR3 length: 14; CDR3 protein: CASRLAGAKETQYF
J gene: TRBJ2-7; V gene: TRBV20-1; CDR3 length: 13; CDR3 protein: CSADLQGSYEQYF
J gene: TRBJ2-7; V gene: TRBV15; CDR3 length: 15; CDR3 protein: CATSRDEGGPYEQYF
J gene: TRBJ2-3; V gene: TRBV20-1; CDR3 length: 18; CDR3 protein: CSASWGSSLPIGTDTQYF
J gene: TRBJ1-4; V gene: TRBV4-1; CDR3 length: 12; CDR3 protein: CASSQTDEKLFF
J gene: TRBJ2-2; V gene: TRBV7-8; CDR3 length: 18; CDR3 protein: CASSLGGLAGGGTGELFF
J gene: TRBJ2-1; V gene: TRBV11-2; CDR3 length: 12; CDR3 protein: CASSKTTLEQFF
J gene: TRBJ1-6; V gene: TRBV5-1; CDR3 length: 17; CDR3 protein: CASSLSGSLDRNSPLHF
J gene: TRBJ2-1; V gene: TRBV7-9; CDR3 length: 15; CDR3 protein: CASSWTPVPYNEQFF
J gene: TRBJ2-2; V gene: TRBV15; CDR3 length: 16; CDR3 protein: CATSRGWGLNTGELFF
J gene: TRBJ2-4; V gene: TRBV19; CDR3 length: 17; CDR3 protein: CASSIVREAVAKNIQYF
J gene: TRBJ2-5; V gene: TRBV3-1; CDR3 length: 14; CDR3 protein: CASSGQGNQETQYF
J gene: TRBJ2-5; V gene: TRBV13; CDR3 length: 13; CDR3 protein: CASRDGTEETQYF
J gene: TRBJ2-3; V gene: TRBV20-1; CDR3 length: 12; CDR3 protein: CSASVRTDTQYF
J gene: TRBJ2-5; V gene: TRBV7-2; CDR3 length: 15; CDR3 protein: CASSLAGLAEETQYF
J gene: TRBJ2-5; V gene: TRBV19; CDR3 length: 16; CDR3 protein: CASSIGRAKFQETQYF
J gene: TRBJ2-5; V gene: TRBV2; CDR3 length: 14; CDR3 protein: CASSKAEGEETQYF
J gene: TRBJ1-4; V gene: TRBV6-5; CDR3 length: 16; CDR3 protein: CASSYSRQERTEKLFF
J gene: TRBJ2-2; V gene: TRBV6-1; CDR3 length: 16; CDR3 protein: CASSIGLVSNTGELFF
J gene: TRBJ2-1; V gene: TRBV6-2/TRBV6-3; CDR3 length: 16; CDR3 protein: CASSGPGALSYNEQFF
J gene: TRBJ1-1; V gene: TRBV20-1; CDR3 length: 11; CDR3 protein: CSARDRKGAFF
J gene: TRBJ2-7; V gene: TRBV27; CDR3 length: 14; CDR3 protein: CASSLGRGLYERYF
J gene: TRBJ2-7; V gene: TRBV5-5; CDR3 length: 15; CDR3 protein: CASRYGIGDSYEQYF
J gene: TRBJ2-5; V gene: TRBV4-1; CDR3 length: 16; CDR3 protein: CASSQVEEPEQETQYF
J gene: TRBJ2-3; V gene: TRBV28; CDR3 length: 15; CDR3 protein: CASSQPEGGADTQYF
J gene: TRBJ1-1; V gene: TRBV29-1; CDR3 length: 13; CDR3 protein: CSATGLWGTEAFF